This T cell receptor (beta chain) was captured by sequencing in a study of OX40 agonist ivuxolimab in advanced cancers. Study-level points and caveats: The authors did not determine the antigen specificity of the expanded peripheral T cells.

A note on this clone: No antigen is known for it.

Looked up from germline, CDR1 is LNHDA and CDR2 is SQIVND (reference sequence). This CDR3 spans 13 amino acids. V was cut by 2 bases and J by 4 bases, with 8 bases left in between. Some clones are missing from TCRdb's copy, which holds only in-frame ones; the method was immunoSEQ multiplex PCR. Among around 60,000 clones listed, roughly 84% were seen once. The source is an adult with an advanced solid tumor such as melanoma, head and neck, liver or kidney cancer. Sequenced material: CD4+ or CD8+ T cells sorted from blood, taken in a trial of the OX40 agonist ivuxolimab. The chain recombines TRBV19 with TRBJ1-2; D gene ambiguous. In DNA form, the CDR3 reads TGTGCCAGTAGTATATCCGACACCTATGGCTACACCTTC. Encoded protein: CASSISDTYGYTF.